The 18 T cell receptor beta chains presented below share a single source sample, sequenced in a study of blood T cell repertoires in COVID-19. Sequenced by immunoSEQ multiplex PCR; TCRdb stores in-frame clones only, minus some. The table includes hundreds of thousands of clones, around 87% detected once. Source material: peripheral blood. The receptors originated from a woman aged 40 to 50 who had recovered from COVID-19.

The DNA for the CDR3 is TGTGCCAGCAGCCTCGGGGGATCTAATGAAAAACTGTTTTTT. The encoded protein is CASSLGGSNEKLFF. The chain joins TRBV9 to TRBJ1-4, with D tentatively TRBD1 (5 bases). The germline V gene encodes CDR1 SGDLS and CDR2 YYNGEE. Trimming removed 4 bases at V and 3 bases at J, with 10 bases between. This CDR3 is 14 amino acids long.

The rearrangement links TRBV5-8 to TRBJ2-7, with D possibly being TRBD2 (5 bases). V was trimmed by 4 bases and J by 0 bases, leaving 8 bases between them. Germline CDR1 is SGHTS and CDR2 is YDEGEE. The CDR3 loop spans 13 amino acids. CDR3 coding DNA: TGTGCCAGCAGCGGACTCCCCTCCTACGAGCAGTACTTC. Translated, it gives CASSGLPSYEQYF.

The chain joins TRBV15 to TRBJ1-2; 9 nucleotides agree with TRBD1. V gave up 1 base and J gave up 5 bases; unmatched junction bases: 8. CDR1 and CDR2 from the germline V gene are LNHNV and YYDKDF (reference sequence). The CDR3 sequence is 16 residues long. The CDR3 sequence: CATSRGGQGIQYGYTF. The CDR3 DNA sequence: TGTGCCACCAGCAGAGGAGGACAGGGGATTCAGTATGGCTACACCTTC.

V is TRBV4-1 and J is TRBJ2-5, with TRBD2 identical over 7 bases. The V gene end was trimmed by 1 base and the J gene end by 5 bases; junction bases not matched to a gene: 7. The germline V gene has CDR1 MGHRA and CDR2 YSYEKL. The CDR3 covers 15 residues. The CDR3 DNA reads TGCGCCAGCAGCCAAGTAGGACTAGGGGTGGAGACCCAGTACTTC. Amino acids: CASSQVGLGVETQYF.

The chain carries TRBV7-3 and TRBJ2-4; 12 bases align to TRBD1. The CDR3 extends over 20 amino acids. V shed 4 bases, J shed 1 base, and the junction held 14 bases outside the gene matches. Per germline, CDR1 SGHTA and CDR2 FQGTGA. The CDR3 coding sequence is TGTGCCAGCAGCTCGGAGAGGTGGGACAGGGGGCGTAAGGCCAAAAACATTCAGTACTTC. Translated, it gives CASSSERWDRGRKAKNIQYF.

The chain carries TRBV7-9 and TRBJ2-7; D not certain. Germline loops: CDR1 SEHNR, CDR2 FQNEAQ (reference sequence). Trimming pared 5 bases from V and 4 bases from J, leaving 18 bases between. The CDR3 sequence is 15 residues long. CDR3: CASSSPQAISYEQYF. CDR3 nucleotide sequence: TGTGCCAGCAGCAGTCCCCAGGCAATTAGTTACGAGCAGTACTTC.

This chain connects TRBV10-3 to TRBJ2-7, with 12 bases fitting TRBD2. V dropped 5 bases and J dropped 1; count of bases not matched to a gene: 3. CDR1 is ENHRY and CDR2 is SYGVKD in the germline V gene. The CDR3 runs to 15 residues. CDR3 coding DNA: TGTGCCATCAGTCTGACTAGCGGGGGATCCTACGAGCAGTACTTC. As protein: CAISLTSGGSYEQYF.

V usage is TRBV6-6 and J usage is TRBJ2-3; 9 bases are shared with TRBD1. With V trimmed by 3 bases and J by 4 bases, 8 bases remained unmatched. Germline V CDR1 and CDR2: MNHNY, SVGAGI (reference sequence). The CDR3 is 16 amino acids. CDR3 nucleotide sequence: TGTGCCAGCAGTTATAGACAGGGGGGCCCCGCAGATACGCAGTATTTT. Protein: CASSYRQGGPADTQYF.

This clone was counted only a few times. The rearrangement links TRBV6-1 to TRBJ1-2; maybe TRBD1 (5 bases). The CDR3 is 12 amino acids. Per the germline V gene, CDR1 is MNHNS and CDR2 is SASEGT. V shed 2 bases and J shed 7 bases, with 8 bases lying between them. The CDR3 sequence is CASSESGFGYTF. CDR3 bases: TGTGCCAGCAGTGAATCAGGGTTTGGCTACACCTTC.

As concerns this clone: Other nucleotide sequences from this sample produce the same CDR3. This sequence joins TRBV7-2 and TRBJ2-5; 10 bases fit TRBD2. The ends lost 1 base at V and 2 bases at J; junction bases unmatched: 4. The CDR3 length is 16 residues. Per germline, CDR1 SGHTA and CDR2 FQGNSA. CDR3 amino acids: CASSLGLAGGQETQYF. DNA for the CDR3: TGTGCCAGCAGCTTAGGGTTAGCGGGGGGACAAGAGACCCAGTACTTC.

The chain carries TRBV6-4 and TRBJ1-4, with 7 bases fitting TRBD1. This CDR3 has 16 amino acids. Germline CDR1 is MRHNA and CDR2 is SNTAGT. Trimming removed 5 bases from V and 5 bases from J; junction bases left unmatched: 11. The CDR3 loop is CASSSTAGQSNEKLFF. The CDR3 nucleotides read TGTGCCAGCAGTAGTACGGCGGGACAGTCAAATGAAAAACTGTTTTTT.

This sequence joins TRBV7-9 and TRBJ2-2; 7 bases agree with TRBD2. V shed 6 bases, J shed 6 bases, and the junction held 4 bases outside the gene matches. CDR3 size: 13 residues. Germline assignment: CDR1 SEHNR and CDR2 FQNEAQ (reference sequence). The CDR3 protein is CASRRGEAGELFF. The DNA of the CDR3 is TGTGCCAGCAGACGGGGGGAGGCCGGGGAGCTGTTTTTT.

The chain is built from TRBV10-3 and TRBJ2-4, with no clear D. The CDR3 runs to 17 residues. Germline CDR1 and CDR2: ENHRY and SYGVKD. The V end lost 2 bases, the J end lost 1 base, and 15 bases lay between the germline ends. The CDR3 protein is CAISEVPGTSAKNIQYF. In nucleotides, the CDR3 is TGTGCCATCAGTGAGGTCCCAGGCACCTCCGCCAAAAACATTCAGTACTTC.

J is TRBJ1-2 and V is TRBV15; tentatively, D is TRBD1 (5 bases). The CDR3 is 13 amino acids. V lost 1 base, J lost 2 bases, and 5 bases lay in between. CDR1 and CDR2 from the germline V gene are LNHNV and YYDKDF (reference sequence). The CDR3: CATSRGQNYGYTF. For the CDR3, the DNA is TGTGCCACCAGCAGAGGACAGAACTATGGCTACACCTTC.

This chain links TRBV19 with TRBJ2-3, with 11 bases that match TRBD2. The CDR3 covers 24 residues. J gave up 8 bases and V 0 bases, and 31 bases lay outside the gene matches. From germline, CDR1 is LNHDA and CDR2 SQIVND (reference sequence). The CDR3 region is CASSIDRLAGGTLYPPRIEGTQYF. For the CDR3, the DNA is TGTGCCAGTAGTATAGATCGTCTAGCGGGGGGAACCTTGTACCCCCCGCGGATTGAGGGTACGCAGTATTTT.

The CDR3 DNA reads as TGTGCCAGCAGCTTGGTAGAAGCCAAAAACATTCAGTACTTC. This encodes CASSLVEAKNIQYF. The chain links TRBV5-6 to TRBJ2-4, with D unclear. From germline, CDR1 is SGHDT and CDR2 YYEEEE. This CDR3 contains 14 residues. Trimming took off 0 bases at V and 0 bases at J, with 4 bases between the two ends. Full variable domain (missing parts from reference TRBV5-6 and TRBJ2-4): DAGVTQSPTHLIKTRGQQVTLRCSPKSGHDTVSWYQQALGQGPQFIFQYYEEEERQRGNFPDRFSGHQFPNYSSELNVNALLLGDSALYLCASSLVEAKNIQYFGAGTRLSVL.

CDR3 in amino acids: CASSLSLSGRPGDTQYF. The DNA of the CDR3 is TGTGCCAGCAGTTTATCGCTCTCAGGGCGACCTGGAGATACGCAGTATTTT. The chain employs TRBV27 and TRBJ2-3, with D tentatively TRBD1 (5 bases). Trimming pared 0 bases from V and 5 bases from J, leaving 18 bases between. Germline values: CDR1 MNHEY, CDR2 SMNVEV (reference sequence). There are 17 residues in the CDR3.

The V and J genes are TRBV4-3 and TRBJ2-5, with D perhaps TRBD2 (7 bases). The CDR3 sequence is 16 residues long. Per the germline V gene, CDR1 is LGHNA and CDR2 is YSLEER. The V gene lost 2 bases and the J gene lost 4 bases, with 17 bases spanning the gap. The CDR3 nucleotides read TGCGCCAGCAGCCAATTAGGGGGGGGCGGGGCAGAGACCCAGTACTTC. This gives the protein CASSQLGGGGAETQYF.